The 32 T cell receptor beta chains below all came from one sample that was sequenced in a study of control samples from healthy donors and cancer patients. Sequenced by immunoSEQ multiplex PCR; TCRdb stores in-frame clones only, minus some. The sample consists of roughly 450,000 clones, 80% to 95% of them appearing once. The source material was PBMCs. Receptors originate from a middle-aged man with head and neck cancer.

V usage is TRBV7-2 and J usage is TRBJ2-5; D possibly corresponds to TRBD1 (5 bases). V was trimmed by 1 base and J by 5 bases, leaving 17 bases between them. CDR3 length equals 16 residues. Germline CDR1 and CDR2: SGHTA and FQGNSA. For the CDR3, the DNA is TGTGCCAGCAGCTTAGTGGCGTCAGGGCCTGTGGAGACCCAGTACTTC. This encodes CASSLVASGPVETQYF.

CDR3 DNA sequence: TGTGCCAGCAGCACCCGACTAGCGGGAGGTACCGGGGAGCTGTTTTTT. Encoded protein: CASSTRLAGGTGELFF. The chain combines TRBV9 with TRBJ2-2; TRBD2 aligns across 13 bases. V shed 4 bases, J shed 5 bases, and the junction held 5 bases outside the gene matches. The CDR3 extends over 16 amino acids. CDR1 SGDLS and CDR2 YYNGEE come from the germline V gene. The full variable domain, rest sourced from reference TRBV9 and TRBJ2-2, is DSGVTQTPKHLITATGQRVTLRCSPRSGDLSVYWYQQSLDQGLQFLIQYYNGEERAKGNILERFSAQQFPDLHSELNLSSLELGDSALYFCASSTRLAGGTGELFFGEGSRLTVL.

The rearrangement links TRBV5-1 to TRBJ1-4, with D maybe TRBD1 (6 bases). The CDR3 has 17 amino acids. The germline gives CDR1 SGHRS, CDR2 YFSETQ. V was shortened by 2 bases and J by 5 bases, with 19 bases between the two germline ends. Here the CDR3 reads CASSLPNGQTENEKLFF. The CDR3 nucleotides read TGCGCCAGCAGCTTACCAAATGGACAGACGGAAAATGAAAAACTGTTTTTT.

The CDR3 reads CASSPQTGFAPLHF. DNA of the CDR3: TGTGCCAGCAGCCCCCAGACAGGGTTCGCACCCCTCCACTTT. The chain employs TRBV7-9 and TRBJ1-6; 7 nucleotides agree with TRBD1. The germline gives CDR1 SEHNR, CDR2 FQNEAQ (reference sequence). The V and J ends lost 5 bases and 11 bases, in that order; junction bases with no gene match: 9. The CDR3 is 14 residues long.

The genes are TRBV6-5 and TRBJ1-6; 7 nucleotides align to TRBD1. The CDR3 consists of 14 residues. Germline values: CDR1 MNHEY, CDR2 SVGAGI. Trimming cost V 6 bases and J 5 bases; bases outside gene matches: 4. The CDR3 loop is CASRPGGNNSPLHF. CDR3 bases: TGTGCCAGCAGGCCAGGGGGAAATAATTCACCCCTCCACTTT.

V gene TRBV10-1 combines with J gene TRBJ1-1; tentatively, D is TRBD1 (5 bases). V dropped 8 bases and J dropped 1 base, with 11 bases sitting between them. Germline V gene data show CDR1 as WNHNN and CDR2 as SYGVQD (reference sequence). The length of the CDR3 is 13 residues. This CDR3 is CASQPGPNTEAFF. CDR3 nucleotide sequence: TGCGCCAGCCAGCCGGGACCGAACACTGAAGCTTTCTTT.

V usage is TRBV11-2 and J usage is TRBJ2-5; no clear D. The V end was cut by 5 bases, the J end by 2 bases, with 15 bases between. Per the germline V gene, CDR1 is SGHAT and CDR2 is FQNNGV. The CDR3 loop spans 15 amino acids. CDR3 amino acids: CASSPVFGPQETQYF. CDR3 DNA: TGTGCCAGCAGCCCAGTTTTTGGGCCGCAAGAGACCCAGTACTTC.

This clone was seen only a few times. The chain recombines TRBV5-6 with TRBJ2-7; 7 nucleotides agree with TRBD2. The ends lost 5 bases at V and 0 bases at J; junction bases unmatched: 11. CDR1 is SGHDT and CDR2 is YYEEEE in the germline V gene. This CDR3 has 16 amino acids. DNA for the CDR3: TGTGCCAGCAGACATGATGCTAGCGGTAGCTCCTACGAGCAGTACTTC. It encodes CASRHDASGSSYEQYF.

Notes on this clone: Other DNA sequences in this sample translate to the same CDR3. In DNA form, the CDR3 reads TGTGCCAGCAGTCTACCGGGACAGGTCTACGAGCAGTACTTC. Translating gives CASSLPGQVYEQYF. The rearrangement links TRBV28 to TRBJ2-7; 8 nucleotides align to TRBD1. Germline V lookup: CDR1 MDHEN, CDR2 SYDVKM. CDR3 length: 14 amino acids. V gave up 5 bases and J gave up 3 bases; unmatched junction bases: 6.

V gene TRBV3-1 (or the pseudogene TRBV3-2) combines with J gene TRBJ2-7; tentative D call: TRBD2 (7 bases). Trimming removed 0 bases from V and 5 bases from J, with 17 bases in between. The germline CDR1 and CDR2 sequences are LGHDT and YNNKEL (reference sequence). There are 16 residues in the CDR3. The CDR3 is CASSQDRGLGGDEQYF. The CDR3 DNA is TGTGCCAGCAGCCAAGATCGAGGACTAGGGGGGGACGAGCAGTACTTC.

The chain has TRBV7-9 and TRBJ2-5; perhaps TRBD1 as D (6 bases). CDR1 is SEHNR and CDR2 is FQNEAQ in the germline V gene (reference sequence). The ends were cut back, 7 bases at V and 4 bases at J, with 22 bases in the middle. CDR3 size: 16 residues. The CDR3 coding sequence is TGTGCCAGCATCCAATTCGGACAGCCTTCAAGAGAGACCCAGTACTTC. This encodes CASIQFGQPSRETQYF.

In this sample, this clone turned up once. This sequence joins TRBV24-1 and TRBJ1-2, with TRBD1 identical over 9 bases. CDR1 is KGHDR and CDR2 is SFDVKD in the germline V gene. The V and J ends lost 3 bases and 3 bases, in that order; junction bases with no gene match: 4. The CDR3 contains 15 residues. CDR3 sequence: CATSDPRDRDYGYTF. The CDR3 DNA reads TGTGCCACCAGTGATCCCCGGGACAGGGACTATGGCTACACCTTC.

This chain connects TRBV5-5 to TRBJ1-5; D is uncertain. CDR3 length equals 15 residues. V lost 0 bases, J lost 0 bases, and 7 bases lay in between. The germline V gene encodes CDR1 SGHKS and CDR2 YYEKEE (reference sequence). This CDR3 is CASSLDGNSNQPQHF. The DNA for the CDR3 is TGTGCCAGCAGCTTGGACGGAAATAGCAATCAGCCCCAGCATTTT.

The CDR3 here is CASTYSGGGSEKLFF. Written as DNA, the CDR3 is TGTGCCAGCACCTATAGTGGAGGGGGCTCTGAAAAACTGTTTTTT. The chain joins TRBV7-2 to TRBJ1-4; 7 bases are a match to TRBD1. Trimming cost V 7 bases and J 7 bases; bases outside gene matches: 12. CDR3 length equals 15 residues. CDR1 and CDR2 (germline): SGHTA, FQGNSA.

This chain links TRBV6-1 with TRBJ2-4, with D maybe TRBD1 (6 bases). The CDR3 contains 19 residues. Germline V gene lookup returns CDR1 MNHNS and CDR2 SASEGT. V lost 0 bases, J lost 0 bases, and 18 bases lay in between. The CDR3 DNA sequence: TGTGCCAGCAGTGAAGCGCGAACCCTGACAGGAATAGCCAAAAACATTCAGTACTTC. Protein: CASSEARTLTGIAKNIQYF.

CDR3 DNA: TGCAGCGTTGGGGATCCCTTTTTCGCGGGAAACACCATATATTTT. It is translated as CSVGDPFFAGNTIYF. V is TRBV29-1 and J is TRBJ1-3; D is undetermined. The CDR3 totals 15 residues. Germline CDR1 SQVTM, CDR2 ANQGSEA. V lost 4 bases and J 4 bases, leaving 17 bases between the germline ends.

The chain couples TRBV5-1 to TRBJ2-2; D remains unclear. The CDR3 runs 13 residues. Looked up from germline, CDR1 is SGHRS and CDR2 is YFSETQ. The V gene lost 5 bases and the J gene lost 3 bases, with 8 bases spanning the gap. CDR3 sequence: CASRPEDTGELFF. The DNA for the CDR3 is TGCGCCAGCAGGCCCGAGGACACCGGGGAGCTGTTTTTT.

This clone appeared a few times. In nucleotides, the CDR3 is TGCGGTCTCCCTAGGACAGATACGCAGTATTTT. This gives the protein CGLPRTDTQYF. The chain uses TRBV20-1 and TRBJ2-3; the D is unclear. Germline loops: CDR1 DFQATT, CDR2 SNEGSKA (reference sequence). The CDR3 sequence is 11 residues long.

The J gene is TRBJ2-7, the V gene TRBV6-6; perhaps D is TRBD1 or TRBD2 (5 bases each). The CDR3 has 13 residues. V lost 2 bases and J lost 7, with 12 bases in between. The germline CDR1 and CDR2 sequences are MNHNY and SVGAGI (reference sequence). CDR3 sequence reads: CASSYRGALEQYF. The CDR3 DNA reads TGTGCCAGCAGTTACAGAGGGGCTTTAGAGCAGTACTTC.

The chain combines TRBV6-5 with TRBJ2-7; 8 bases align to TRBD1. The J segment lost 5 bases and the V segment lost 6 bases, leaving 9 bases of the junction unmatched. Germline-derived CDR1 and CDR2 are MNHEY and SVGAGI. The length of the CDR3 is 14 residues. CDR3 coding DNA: TGTGCCAGCAGCGACTTGGGACAGGCTGACGAGCAGTACTTC. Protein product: CASSDLGQADEQYF.

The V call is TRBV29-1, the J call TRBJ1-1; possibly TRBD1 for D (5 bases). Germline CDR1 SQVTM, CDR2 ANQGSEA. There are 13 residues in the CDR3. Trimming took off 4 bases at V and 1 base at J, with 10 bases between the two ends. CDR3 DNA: TGCAGCGTTGTAAAGGGGCAGAACACTGAAGCTTTCTTT. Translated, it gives CSVVKGQNTEAFF.

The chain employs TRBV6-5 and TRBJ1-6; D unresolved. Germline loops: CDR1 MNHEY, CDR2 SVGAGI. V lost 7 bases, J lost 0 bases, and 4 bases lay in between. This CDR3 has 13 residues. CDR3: CASTVSYNSPLHF. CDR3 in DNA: TGTGCCAGCACGGTCTCCTATAATTCACCCCTCCACTTT.

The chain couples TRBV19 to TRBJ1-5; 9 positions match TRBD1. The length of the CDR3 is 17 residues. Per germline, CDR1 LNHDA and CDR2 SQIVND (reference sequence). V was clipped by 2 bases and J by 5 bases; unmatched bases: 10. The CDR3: CASSISQTGGWDQPQHF. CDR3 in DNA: TGTGCCAGTAGTATATCCCAAACAGGGGGCTGGGATCAGCCCCAGCATTTT.

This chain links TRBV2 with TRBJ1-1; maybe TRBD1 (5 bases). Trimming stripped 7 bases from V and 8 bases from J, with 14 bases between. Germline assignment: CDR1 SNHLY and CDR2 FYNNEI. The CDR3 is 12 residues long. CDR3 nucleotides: TGTGCCAGCAACCATTTGGGGGGAGAAGCTTTCTTT. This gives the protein CASNHLGGEAFF.

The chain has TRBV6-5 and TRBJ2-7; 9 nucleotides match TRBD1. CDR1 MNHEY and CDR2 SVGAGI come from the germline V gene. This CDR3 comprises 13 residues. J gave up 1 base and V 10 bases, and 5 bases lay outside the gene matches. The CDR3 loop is CATRDRVSYEQYF. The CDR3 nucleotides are TGTGCCACCCGGGACAGGGTTTCCTACGAGCAGTACTTC.

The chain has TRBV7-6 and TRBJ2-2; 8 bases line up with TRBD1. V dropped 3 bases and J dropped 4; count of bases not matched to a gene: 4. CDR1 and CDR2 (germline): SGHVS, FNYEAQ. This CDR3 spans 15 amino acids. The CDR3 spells CASSFDRGGTGELFF. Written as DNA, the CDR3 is TGTGCCAGCAGCTTTGACAGGGGCGGCACCGGGGAGCTGTTTTTT.

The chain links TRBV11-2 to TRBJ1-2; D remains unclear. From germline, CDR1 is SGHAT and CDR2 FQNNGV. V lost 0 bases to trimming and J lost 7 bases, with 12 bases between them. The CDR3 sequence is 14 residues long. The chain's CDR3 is CASSLDEGWFGYTF. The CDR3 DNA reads TGTGCCAGCAGCTTAGATGAGGGTTGGTTTGGCTACACCTTC.

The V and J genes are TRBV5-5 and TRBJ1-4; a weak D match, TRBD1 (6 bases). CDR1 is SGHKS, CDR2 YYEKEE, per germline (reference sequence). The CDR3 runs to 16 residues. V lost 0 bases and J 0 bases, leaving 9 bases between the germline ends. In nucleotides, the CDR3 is TGTGCCAGCAGCTTGGGGACAGTGTCAACTAATGAAAAACTGTTTTTT. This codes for CASSLGTVSTNEKLFF.

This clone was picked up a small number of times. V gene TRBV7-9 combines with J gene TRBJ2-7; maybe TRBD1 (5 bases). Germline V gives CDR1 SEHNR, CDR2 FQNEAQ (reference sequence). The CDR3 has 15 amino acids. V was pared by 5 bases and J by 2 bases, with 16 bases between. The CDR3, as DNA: TGTGCCAGCAGCCAGGGTAGGACACAGCCCTACGAGCAGTACTTC. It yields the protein CASSQGRTQPYEQYF. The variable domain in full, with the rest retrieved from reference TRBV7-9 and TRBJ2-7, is DTGVSQNPRHKITKRGQNVTFRCDPISEHNRLYWYRQTLGQGPEFLTYFQNEAQLEKSRLLSDRFSAERPKGSFSTLEIQRTEQGDSAMYLCASSQGRTQPYEQYFGPGTRLTVT.

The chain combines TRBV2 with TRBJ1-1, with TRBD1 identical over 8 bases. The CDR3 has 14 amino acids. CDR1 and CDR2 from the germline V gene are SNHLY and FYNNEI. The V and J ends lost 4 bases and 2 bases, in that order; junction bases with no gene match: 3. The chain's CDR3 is CASSADRGNTEAFF. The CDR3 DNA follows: TGTGCCAGCAGTGCTGACAGGGGAAACACTGAAGCTTTCTTT.

In DNA, the CDR3 is TGTGCCAGCGCGACAGTGACCAATCAGCCCCAGCATTTT. This translates into CASATVTNQPQHF. The chain uses TRBV6-5 and TRBJ1-5; weak D call: TRBD1 (5 bases). This CDR3 comprises 13 residues. Trimming pared 8 bases from V and 3 bases from J, leaving 11 bases between. Germline V gives CDR1 MNHEY, CDR2 SVGAGI.

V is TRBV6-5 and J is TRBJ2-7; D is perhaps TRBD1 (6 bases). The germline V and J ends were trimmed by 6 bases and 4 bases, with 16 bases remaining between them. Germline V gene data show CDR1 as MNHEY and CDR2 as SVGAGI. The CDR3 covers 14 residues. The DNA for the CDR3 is TGTGCCAGCAGACCAGTCACAGGGTTATACGAGCAGTACTTC. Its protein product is CASRPVTGLYEQYF.